What follows are 28 T cell receptor beta chains derived from one specimen sequenced in a study of regulatory T cells in long-lasting Graves disease. Time point defined: newly diagnosed GD, antithyroid drugs for less than 3 months. Scientists built the TCR library using RNA that was extracted from PBMCs. According to the study, TCR beta libraries were built with iRepertoire HTBI primers and CDR3-region Arm-PCR. TCRdb re-derived calls from the multiplex PCR reads in MiXCR, one entry per CDR3 protein. This table holds approximately 470,000 distinct CDR3 sequences, about 17% found once. These same data were also listed under a study on T cells in Graves' hyperthyroidism and ophthalmopathy.

The material sequenced was peripheral blood mononuclear cells (PBMCs), taken at new diagnosis, from a patient treated with antithyroid drugs. The receptors were sampled from a man aged 35-49 years with Graves disease.

This clonotype was recorded at least ten times. The CDR3 bases are TGCAGTGCTAGGATAGCGACTAACAATGAGCAGTTCTTC. Translation gives CSARIATNNEQFF. The V and J genes are TRBV20-1 and TRBJ2-1; tentatively, D is TRBD2 (5 bases). V lost 3 bases to trimming and J lost 5 bases, with 11 bases between them. CDR3 length equals 13 residues. The germline V gene has CDR1 DFQATT and CDR2 SNEGSKA (reference sequence).

This clonotype was counted between two and nine times. The V and J genes are TRBV12-3 or TRBV12-4 and TRBJ2-7; D ambiguous. The V end lost 3 bases, the J end lost 6 bases, and 12 bases lay between the germline ends. This CDR3 has 13 amino acids. CDR3 amino acids: CASSFTTSGEQYF. The CDR3 bases are TGTGCCAGCAGTTTCACGACTTCGGGCGAGCAGTACTTC.

This clonotype was counted ten times or more. The chain joins TRBV27 to TRBJ2-1; D possibly matches TRBD1 or TRBD2 (7 bases each). In germline, CDR1 is MNHEY, CDR2 SMNVEV (reference sequence). The CDR3 length is 15 residues. The V gene lost 4 bases and the J gene lost 9 bases, with 19 bases spanning the gap. CDR3 in DNA: TGTGCCAGCAGTTCCAAGACAGGGTTAGCGGGTGAGCAGTTCTTC. It specifies CASSSKTGLAGEQFF.

This clonotype appeared many times. The chain recombines TRBV3-1 with TRBJ2-3; TRBD2 aligns across 14 bases. Germline lookup yields CDR1 LGHDT and CDR2 YNNKEL (reference sequence). The CDR3 extends over 15 amino acids. The J segment lost 8 bases and the V segment lost 4 bases, leaving 5 bases of the junction unmatched. CDR3 DNA: TGTGCCAGCAGCCCGGGACTAGCGGGAGACGGTACGCAGTATTTT. Translation: CASSPGLAGDGTQYF.

This chain links TRBV12-3 or TRBV12-4 with TRBJ2-1; 8 nucleotides agree with TRBD1. The CDR3 length is 15 residues. V lost 5 bases and J lost 4; bases outside the gene matches: 7. Here the CDR3 reads CASSGYRGKYNEQFF. CDR3 sequence (DNA): TGTGCCAGCAGTGGATACAGGGGGAAGTACAATGAGCAGTTCTTC.

This clonotype was found a few times. The CDR3 region is CASSPNRVRTNYGYTF. The CDR3, as DNA: TGTGCCAGCAGCCCTAACAGGGTCCGAACTAACTATGGCTACACCTTC. This chain uses TRBV9 with TRBJ1-2, with D maybe TRBD1 (6 bases). The V gene's germline CDR1 is SGDLS and CDR2 YYNGEE. Trimming took off 4 bases at V and 0 bases at J, with 16 bases between the two ends. The CDR3 sequence is 16 residues long.

There are a few counts of this clonotype. This chain joins TRBV18 and TRBJ1-4; a possible D gene is TRBD1 (5 bases). The CDR3 loop spans 19 amino acids. The germline V gene encodes CDR1 KGHSH and CDR2 LQKENI. V gave up 6 bases and J gave up 0 bases, with 23 bases separating them. This CDR3 is CASSSRSPRQSATNEKLFF. The CDR3 DNA reads TGTGCCAGCTCCTCAAGAAGCCCCCGACAGAGTGCAACTAATGAAAAACTGTTTTTT.

This clonotype was picked up many times. The chain is built from TRBV27 and TRBJ2-7; D might be TRBD2 (6 bases). V shed 7 bases and J shed 3 bases, with 13 bases lying between them. CDR1 is MNHEY and CDR2 is SMNVEV in the germline V gene (reference sequence). The CDR3 contains 13 residues. The DNA for the CDR3 is TGTGCCAGCACTAAAGCGGGCCTCTACGAGCAGTACTTC. Residues: CASTKAGLYEQYF.

This clonotype was detected only a few times. The rearrangement uses TRBV19 and TRBJ1-5; possibly TRBD1 for D (6 bases). The V end was cut by 3 bases, the J end by 4 bases, with 16 bases between. The CDR3 length is 16 residues. The germline V gene has CDR1 LNHDA and CDR2 SQIVND (reference sequence). The CDR3 is CASSMERGKINQPQHF. DNA for the CDR3: TGTGCCAGTAGTATGGAGAGGGGGAAAATAAATCAGCCCCAGCATTTT.

In its sample, this clonotype was seen many times. V and J are TRBV6-1 and TRBJ2-1; TRBD2 matches 9 bases. Germline lookup yields CDR1 MNHNS and CDR2 SASEGT. V gave up 4 bases and J gave up 6 bases; unmatched junction bases: 10. The CDR3 has 16 residues. Written as DNA, the CDR3 is TGTGCCAGCAGTGGAGGCGGGAGGGCCAAACGCAATGAGCAGTTCTTC. As protein: CASSGGGRAKRNEQFF.

This clonotype was counted a few times. The chain employs TRBV7-9 and TRBJ1-1, with D possibly being TRBD1 (5 bases). This CDR3 contains 15 residues. Trimming removed 5 bases from V and 4 bases from J, with 17 bases in between. CDR1 is SEHNR and CDR2 is FQNEAQ in the germline V gene (reference sequence). CDR3: CASSPIQVVGTEAFF. The CDR3 DNA follows: TGTGCCAGCAGCCCAATACAGGTAGTGGGCACTGAAGCTTTCTTT.

This clonotype showed up just a few times. The chain joins TRBV5-6 to TRBJ2-3, with D unclear. The CDR3 runs 14 residues. Germline CDR1 and CDR2: SGHDT and YYEEEE. Trimming removed 0 bases from V and 6 bases from J, with 11 bases in between. CDR3 DNA: TGTGCCAGCAGCTTGGCTGGTTTCTCGGATACGCAGTATTTT. The encoded protein is CASSLAGFSDTQYF. Based on the CDR3 plus reference TRBV5-6 and TRBJ2-3, the full variable domain is DAGVTQSPTHLIKTRGQQVTLRCSPKSGHDTVSWYQQALGQGPQFIFQYYEEEERQRGNFPDRFSGHQFPNYSSELNVNALLLGDSALYLCASSLAGFSDTQYFGPGTRLTVL.

This clonotype was counted between two and nine times. This chain links TRBV11-3 with TRBJ2-3; 9 bases match TRBD1. Germline CDR1 and CDR2: SGHNT and YENEEA. V was clipped by 3 bases and J by 6 bases; unmatched bases: 7. The CDR3 has 15 amino acids. CDR3 in DNA: TGTGCCAGCAGCTTCGGGACAGGGCCACGGGATACGCAGTATTTT. Amino acids: CASSFGTGPRDTQYF.

This clonotype occurred many times. The genes are TRBV30 and TRBJ2-6; D unclear. CDR1 and CDR2 (germline): GTSNPN, SVGIG (reference sequence). This CDR3 region has 14 residues. V shed 2 bases and J shed 0 bases, with 5 bases lying between them. This CDR3 reads CAWSRSSGANVLTF. The CDR3 nucleotides read TGTGCCTGGAGTAGAAGCTCTGGGGCCAACGTCCTGACTTTC.

This clonotype was counted many times. The chain carries TRBV2 and TRBJ1-5; possible D gene TRBD1, 6 bases. The CDR3 runs 14 residues. Germline assignment: CDR1 SNHLY and CDR2 FYNNEI. V lost 6 bases to trimming and J lost 4 bases, with 13 bases between them. The CDR3 sequence is CASSSRGGNQPQHF. CDR3 in DNA: TGTGCCAGCAGCTCGAGGGGGGGAAATCAGCCCCAGCATTTT.

The chain is built from TRBV29-1 and TRBJ1-2; D perhaps matches TRBD1 (5 bases). CDR1 is SQVTM, CDR2 ANQGSEA, per germline. The V and J ends lost 3 bases and 2 bases respectively, with 19 bases between them. The CDR3 totals 16 residues. The CDR3 region is CSVDYPGMDVNYGYTF. CDR3 in DNA: TGCAGCGTTGATTATCCAGGGATGGATGTCAACTATGGCTACACCTTC.

For this clonotype: This CDR3 fails to terminate in the conserved phenylalanine or tryptophan, so it likely reflects a read error. The chain recombines TRBV7-9 with TRBJ2-1; 8 bases align to TRBD2. Germline CDR1 reads SEHNR; CDR2 reads FQNEAQ (reference sequence). The J segment lost 5 bases and the V segment lost 4 bases, leaving 10 bases of the junction unmatched. The CDR3 length is 16 residues. For the CDR3, the DNA is TGTGCCAGCAGCTCGTTTACTAGCGGAGACCACAATGAGCAGTTCCTC. Its translation: CASSSFTSGDHNEQFL.

This clonotype was seen repeatedly, ten times or more. At one end, the junction sequence differs from germline, possibly due to a read error. The rearrangement uses TRBV10-2 and TRBJ2-1, with 7 nucleotides matching TRBD2. Per the germline V gene, CDR1 is WSHSY and CDR2 is SAAADI. The CDR3 consists of 15 residues. CDR3 protein: CASRLAESSYNEQFF. The CDR3 DNA is TGTGCCAGCAGGCTAGCGGAGAGCTCCTACAATGAGCAGTTCTTC.

This clonotype has at least ten counts. The V and J genes are TRBV20-1 and TRBJ2-6; D is perhaps TRBD2 (5 bases). CDR3 length equals 14 residues. CDR1 and CDR2 (germline): DFQATT, SNEGSKA (reference sequence). V was shortened by 6 bases and J by 3 bases, with 12 bases between the two germline ends. CDR3 nucleotide sequence: TGCAGTGCCCTCACGGGGAGTGGGGCCAACGTCCTGACTTTC. Its protein is CSALTGSGANVLTF.

This clonotype came up many times. The chain recombines TRBV28 with TRBJ2-3; TRBD1 matches at 9 bases. CDR3 length: 15 residues. Germline V gene sequence: CDR1 MDHEN, CDR2 SYDVKM. V gave up 5 bases and J gave up 4 bases; unmatched junction bases: 7. The CDR3 nucleotides read TGTGCCAGCAGTCTACCGGGACAGGGAGCAGATACGCAGTATTTT. This sequence encodes CASSLPGQGADTQYF.

The chain uses TRBV2 and TRBJ2-7; 9 nucleotides agree with TRBD2. The germline CDR1 and CDR2 sequences are SNHLY and FYNNEI. The J segment lost 7 bases and the V segment lost 7 bases, leaving 5 bases of the junction unmatched. The length of the CDR3 is 12 residues. The CDR3 sequence: CASTLAGREQYF. The DNA for the CDR3 is TGTGCCAGCACCCTAGCGGGAAGGGAGCAGTACTTC.

As regards this clonotype: A much larger clone lies a single base off, so this may be a read error. J is TRBJ2-7 and V is TRBV3-1; maybe TRBD1 (6 bases). The germline V and J ends were trimmed by 10 bases and 5 bases, with 18 bases remaining between them. CDR3 length equals 13 residues. CDR1 and CDR2 from the germline V gene are LGHDT and YNNKEL (reference sequence). CDR3 bases: TGTGCCACCTCACAGGGAACCCCCAACGAGCAGTACTTC. This encodes CATSQGTPNEQYF.

This clonotype was detected ten times or more. The gene calls are TRBV12-3 or TRBV12-4 and TRBJ1-2; a possible D gene is TRBD1 (6 bases). V gave up 3 bases and J gave up 0 bases, with 8 bases separating them. The CDR3 sequence is 14 residues long. The CDR3 coding sequence is TGTGCCAGCAGTTTGCAGGGGTCTAACTATGGCTACACCTTC. It yields the protein CASSLQGSNYGYTF.

This clonotype has a count of ten or more. The chain combines TRBV14 with TRBJ2-5; 9 nucleotides line up with TRBD1. The CDR3 is 18 residues long. The germline gives CDR1 SGHDN, CDR2 FVKESK. V trimming: 2 bases; J trimming: 7 bases; junction bases outside the gene matches: 17. The CDR3 loop reads CASSQMTGTGLGGRTQYF. The CDR3, as DNA: TGTGCCAGCAGCCAAATGACGGGGACAGGGCTCGGAGGTCGGACCCAGTACTTC.

This clonotype was counted ten times or more. This chain links TRBV28 with TRBJ1-6, with 7 bases that match TRBD1. The CDR3 is made up of 14 amino acids. Germline CDR1 reads MDHEN; CDR2 reads SYDVKM. The V segment lost 2 bases and the J segment 9 bases; nucleotides outside the gene matches: 4. Written as DNA, the CDR3 is TGTGCCAGCAGTTTAGAGGGGGCCTTTTCACCCCTCCACTTT. It yields the protein CASSLEGAFSPLHF.

This clonotype was observed at least ten times. The rearrangement links TRBV20-1 to TRBJ1-6; D gene unclear. The CDR3 is 14 residues long. Germline V gene sequence: CDR1 DFQATT, CDR2 SNEGSKA (reference sequence). V gave up 3 bases and J gave up 8 bases, with 14 bases separating them. The CDR3 bases are TGCAGTGCTAGTCTAGGCCAGGTTCATTCACCCCTCCACTTT. Protein sequence: CSASLGQVHSPLHF.

The chain employs TRBV4-1 and TRBJ1-4; D uncertain. The CDR3 length is 15 residues. V dropped 2 bases and J dropped 5 bases, with 12 bases sitting between them. The V gene's germline CDR1 is MGHRA and CDR2 YSYEKL. CDR3 sequence reads: CASSQIGGSNEKLFF. The CDR3 DNA is TGCGCCAGCAGCCAAATAGGAGGGAGCAATGAAAAACTGTTTTTT.

The chain employs TRBV29-1 and TRBJ2-7; tentatively, D is TRBD1 or TRBD2 (5 bases each). V lost 6 bases, J lost 3 bases, and 15 bases lay in between. The germline CDR1 and CDR2 sequences are SQVTM and ANQGSEA. CDR3 length equals 13 residues. CDR3 loop: CSVDTGTNYEQYF. The CDR3 nucleotides are TGCAGCGTCGATACCGGGACCAACTACGAGCAGTACTTC.